Listed here are 21 T cell receptor beta chains from one sample, sequenced in a study of metastatic and nonmetastatic thyroid tumors. The entire patient cohort was treatment-naive prior to thyroid surgery. TCRdb re-called clones from the PCR reads using MiXCR. The sample holds some 45,000 clones, around 17% seen once. The specimen sequenced was blood. These receptors were taken from a female donor with papillary thyroid cancer or a benign thyroid nodule (not recorded which). Some clones in this sample may be carry-over from other donors' samples.

This clone was seen only a few times. V is TRBV27 and J is TRBJ2-1; 8 bases align to TRBD2. V lost 1 base, J lost 7 bases, and 6 bases stayed unmatched. This CDR3 is 15 amino acids long. The germline gives CDR1 MNHEY, CDR2 SMNVEV (reference sequence). CDR3 nucleotide sequence: TGTGCCAGCAGTTTATATGCGGGAGGCAGAAATGAGCAGTTCTTC. It encodes CASSLYAGGRNEQFF.

CDR3 sequence (DNA): TGTGCCAGCAGCTTATATTATAACACTGAAGCTTTCTTT. It translates to CASSLYYNTEAFF. The chain is built from TRBV7-3 and TRBJ1-1; D unclear. Per the germline V gene, CDR1 is SGHTA and CDR2 is FQGTGA. This CDR3 has 13 residues. Trimming removed 2 bases from V and 2 bases from J, with 6 bases in between.

This chain links TRBV20-1 with TRBJ2-3; 11 nucleotides align to TRBD1. Germline values: CDR1 DFQATT, CDR2 SNEGSKA (reference sequence). The CDR3 spans 15 residues. Unmatched junction bases numbered 9, after V lost 5 bases and J lost 5 bases. As DNA, the CDR3 is TGCAGTGCTTATGGACAGGGGGCAGGAATAGATACGCAGTATTTT. This codes for CSAYGQGAGIDTQYF.

There are a few counts of this clone. This may come from a read error, since a much larger clone is one base off. Without the conserved terminal phenylalanine or tryptophan, this CDR3 likely stems from a read error. This chain joins TRBV9 and TRBJ2-1; D might be TRBD1 (7 bases). Looked up from germline, CDR1 is SGDLS and CDR2 is YYNGEE. The ends were cut back, 3 bases at V and 6 bases at J, with 19 bases in the middle. CDR3 length: 16 amino acids. CDR3 DNA sequence: TGTGCCAGCAGCGAGTTCCGGGGGACAGAGGGCAATGAGCAGTTCCTC. This sequence encodes CASSEFRGTEGNEQFL.

This clone was detected many times. The sample carries other DNA sequences with the same CDR3. V and J are TRBV7-9 and TRBJ2-3; D not resolved. V lost 4 bases and J 6 bases, leaving 11 bases between the germline ends. The CDR3 extends over 13 amino acids. The germline V gene has CDR1 SEHNR and CDR2 FQNEAQ (reference sequence). The CDR3 spells CASSYDGGDTQYF. Here the CDR3 DNA reads TGTGCCAGCAGCTACGATGGTGGGGATACGCAGTATTTT.

In its sample, this clone was seen many times. The CDR3 loop reads CASSSQGDTEAFF. As DNA, the CDR3 is TGTGCCAGCAGTAGCCAGGGGGACACTGAAGCTTTCTTT. This rearrangement joins TRBV12-3 or TRBV12-4 to TRBJ1-1, with 7 bases matching TRBD1. J lost 3 bases, V lost 5 bases, and 3 bases had no gene match. There are 13 residues in the CDR3.

This clone was seen ten or more times. The chain recombines TRBV6-1 with TRBJ1-6; TRBD1 is a possible D gene (6 bases). V shed 6 bases and J shed 5 bases, with 17 bases lying between them. Germline values: CDR1 MNHNS, CDR2 SASEGT. The CDR3 is made up of 16 amino acids. CDR3 sequence (DNA): TGTGCCAGCAGCGCGTGGGTGGGGACAAATAATTCACCCCTCCACTTT. Translation gives CASSAWVGTNNSPLHF.

Many counts were recorded for this clone. The V and J genes are TRBV6-5 and TRBJ2-7; weak D call: TRBD1 (6 bases). Germline values: CDR1 MNHEY, CDR2 SVGAGI. The CDR3 loop spans 14 amino acids. V dropped 0 bases and J dropped 5 bases, with 11 bases sitting between them. The CDR3 loop reads CASSYSRTGHEQYF. CDR3 DNA sequence: TGTGCCAGCAGTTACTCTAGAACAGGGCACGAGCAGTACTTC.

Ten or more counts support this clone. This CDR3 is also generated by other DNA sequences in the sample. The J gene is TRBJ2-7, the V gene TRBV19; possibly TRBD1 or TRBD2 for D (5 bases each). Germline CDR1 and CDR2: LNHDA and SQIVND (reference sequence). CDR3 length equals 12 residues. V lost 7 bases, J lost 5 bases, and 12 bases lay in between. The DNA for the CDR3 is TGTGCCAGTAACCATGGGGGAGACGAGCAGTACTTC. Translation: CASNHGGDEQYF.

This clone was detected many times. This sequence joins TRBV30 and TRBJ1-2; D is possibly TRBD1 (6 bases). Germline loops: CDR1 GTSNPN, CDR2 SVGIG (reference sequence). V lost 1 base and J lost 7, with 13 bases in between. This CDR3 comprises 13 residues. CDR3 residues: CAWSETGQGGYTF. The CDR3, as DNA: TGTGCCTGGAGTGAAACAGGGCAGGGTGGCTACACCTTC.

The chain uses TRBV27 and TRBJ2-1, with TRBD2 identical over 8 bases. V was clipped by 7 bases and J by 7 bases; unmatched bases: 9. There are 14 residues in the CDR3. Germline V gene data show CDR1 as MNHEY and CDR2 as SMNVEV (reference sequence). This CDR3 reads CASISTGGPNEQFF. CDR3 DNA: TGTGCCAGCATCAGTACGGGGGGGCCAAATGAGCAGTTCTTC.

This clone was counted at least ten times. The chain joins TRBV27 to TRBJ2-5; 10 bases are a match to TRBD2. The CDR3 has 15 amino acids. The V gene's germline CDR1 is MNHEY and CDR2 SMNVEV (reference sequence). Germline trimming cut 3 bases from V and 5 bases from J; bases unmatched to any gene: 6. The CDR3 DNA is TGTGCCAGCAGTTTGGGAGCGGGAGGGCGGGAGACCCAGTACTTC. It codes for CASSLGAGGRETQYF.

This clone was seen at least ten times. The chain employs TRBV3-1 and TRBJ1-5; 8 bases match TRBD1. Per germline, CDR1 LGHDT and CDR2 YNNKEL (reference sequence). With V trimmed by 4 bases and J by 5 bases, 1 base remained unmatched. This CDR3 has 13 amino acids. CDR3 protein: CASSLTGDQPQHF. In DNA, the CDR3 is TGTGCCAGCAGCCTGACAGGGGATCAGCCCCAGCATTTT.

This clone has at least ten counts. The germline gene is not matched at one end of the junction; a read error may be the cause. Here the CDR3 DNA reads TGTGCCAGCAGCCAAGAGGGGTCCTCCAATGAGCAGTTCTTC. Its translation is CASSQEGSSNEQFF. The chain couples TRBV3-1 to TRBJ2-1; D is undetermined. The V gene's germline CDR1 is LGHDT and CDR2 YNNKEL (reference sequence). CDR3 length: 14 residues.

The chain is built from TRBV6-5 and TRBJ1-3; 9 nucleotides align to TRBD1. The V gene end was trimmed by 2 bases and the J gene end by 0 bases; junction bases not matched to a gene: 2. This CDR3 is 16 amino acids long. The germline V gene has CDR1 MNHEY and CDR2 SVGAGI. In nucleotides, the CDR3 is TGTGCCAGCAGTTACGCGGGACAGGGCTCTGGAAACACCATATATTTT. Translated, it gives CASSYAGQGSGNTIYF.

This clone occurred many times. The chain has TRBV18 and TRBJ1-2, with D possibly being TRBD1 (6 bases). V was shortened by 3 bases and J by 2 bases, with 13 bases between the two germline ends. Per the germline V gene, CDR1 is KGHSH and CDR2 is LQKENI. The CDR3 is 15 residues long. CDR3 sequence (DNA): TGTGCCAGCTCACCCGCGACAGGACTGAACTATGGCTACACCTTC. Its protein is CASSPATGLNYGYTF. The whole variable domain, filled in from reference TRBV18 and TRBJ1-2, reads NAGVMQNPRHLVRRRGQEARLRCSPMKGHSHVYWYRQLPEEGLKFMVYLQKENIIDESGMPKERFSAEFPKEGPSILRIQQVVRGDSAAYFCASSPATGLNYGYTFGSGTRLTVV.

The chain carries TRBV11-2 and TRBJ1-1, with D maybe TRBD1 (5 bases). Trimming shortened V by 2 bases and J by 4 bases, and 11 bases separated the two germline ends. This CDR3 has 14 residues. Germline values: CDR1 SGHAT, CDR2 FQNNGV. CDR3 protein: CASSLRSGGTEAFF. The CDR3 DNA follows: TGTGCCAGCAGCTTACGGTCCGGGGGCACTGAAGCTTTCTTT.

This clone was seen many times. The V call is TRBV11-2, the J call TRBJ2-7, with 9 bases matching TRBD1. This CDR3 has 15 residues. V shed 5 bases, J shed 4 bases, and the junction held 9 bases outside the gene matches. Germline-derived CDR1 and CDR2 are SGHAT and FQNNGV. CDR3 residues: CASSPPGQGLYEQYF. DNA of the CDR3: TGTGCCAGCAGCCCTCCGGGACAGGGTCTATACGAGCAGTACTTC.

Turning to this clone: One end of the junction is discordant with germline, which a read error may explain. This chain joins TRBV11-3 and TRBJ2-7, with a weak D call TRBD1 (6 bases). CDR1 is SGHNT, CDR2 YENEEA, per germline. The CDR3 loop spans 14 amino acids. CDR3 loop: CSSSSRDKSCEQYF. DNA for the CDR3: TGTTCCAGCAGCTCCCGGGACAAATCCTGCGAGCAGTACTTC.

This clone was counted at least ten times. The CDR3 ends on some other residue instead of the conserved phenylalanine or tryptophan, so this is likely a read error. The chain links TRBV29-1 to TRBJ2-3; D call uncertain. Germline-derived CDR1 and CDR2 are SQVTM and ANQGSEA. Trimming removed 4 bases at V and 2 bases at J, with 4 bases between. This CDR3 comprises 11 residues. Written as DNA, the CDR3 is TGCAGCGTTGTCCCCACAGATACGCAGTATTCT. The encoded protein is CSVVPTDTQYS.

The rearrangement uses TRBV30 and TRBJ2-7, with D perhaps being TRBD1 or TRBD2 (5 bases each). V dropped 7 bases and J dropped 3 bases, with 10 bases sitting between them. CDR1 and CDR2 (germline): GTSNPN, SVGIG (reference sequence). The CDR3 consists of 11 residues. The CDR3 coding sequence is TGTGCCTTGGGACGGTACTACGAGCAGTACTTC. It specifies CALGRYYEQYF.